This T cell receptor beta chain was observed in a study of cytomegalovirus exposure and HLA in healthy donors. Broader study findings: Most TCR sequences were uncommon, yet certain public TCRs appeared in many donors. The likely explanation for a cluster of highly shared sequence variants was sequencing artifact. Some TCR beta chains (more than 150 of them) were listed as cytomegalovirus-associated. Prior analysis indicated that the majority of TCR beta V segments exhibited productivity approximately 87% or approximately 30% of the time.

Comments on this clone: Its antigen remains unidentified.

60 Vbeta and 13 Jbeta primers were used in PCR. Libraries were prepared by immunoSEQ multiplex PCR; TCRdb keeps only in-frame clonotypes and omits some of them. Here the sample table reports about 200,000 clones. What was sequenced was PBMCs. The clonotype originates from a woman aged 25-40 years in good health and CMV-seropositive.

The CDR3 DNA follows: TGTGCCAGCAGCTCCCCCACAGGGGGCCCAGATACGCAGTATTTT. It translates to CASSSPTGGPDTQYF. The rearrangement uses TRBV7-8 and TRBJ2-3; 9 nucleotides match TRBD1. The CDR3 length is 15 residues. The junction had 6 bases not matched to a gene; V was cut back by 4 bases and J by 4 bases. Germline values: CDR1 SGHVS, CDR2 FQNEAQ.